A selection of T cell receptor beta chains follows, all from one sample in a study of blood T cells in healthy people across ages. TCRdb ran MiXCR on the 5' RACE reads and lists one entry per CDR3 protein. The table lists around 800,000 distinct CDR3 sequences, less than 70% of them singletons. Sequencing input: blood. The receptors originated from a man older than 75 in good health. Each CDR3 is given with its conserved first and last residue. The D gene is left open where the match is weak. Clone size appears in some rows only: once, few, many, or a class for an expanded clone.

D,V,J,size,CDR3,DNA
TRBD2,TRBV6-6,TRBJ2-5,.,CASKEASGIQETQYF,TGTGCCAGCAAAGAGGCTAGCGGGATCCAAGAGACCCAGTACTTC
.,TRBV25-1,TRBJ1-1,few,CASSDMNTEAFF,TGTGCCAGCAGCGACATGAACACTGAAGCTTTCTTT
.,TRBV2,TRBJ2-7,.,CASSEVWISSYEQYF,TGTGCCAGCAGTGAGGTTTGGATTAGCTCCTACGAGCAGTACTTC
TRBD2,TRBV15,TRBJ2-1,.,CATSGTLAGGWDEQFF,TGTGCCACCAGCGGGACACTAGCGGGAGGGTGGGATGAGCAGTTCTTC
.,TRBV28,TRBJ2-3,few,CASSLRGGGADTQYF,TGTGCCAGCAGTTTAAGGGGGGGAGGTGCAGATACGCAGTATTTT
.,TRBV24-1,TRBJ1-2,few,CATSDSPRSGDYTF,TGTGCCACCAGTGATTCTCCCAGGTCCGGGGACTACACCTTC
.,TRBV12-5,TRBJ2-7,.,CASGFGGTYEQYF,TGTGCTAGTGGTTTTGGTGGGACCTACGAGCAGTACTTC
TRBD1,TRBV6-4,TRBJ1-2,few,CASSDSRQGDGYTF,TGTGCCAGCAGTGACTCGCGGCAGGGGGACGGCTACACCTTC
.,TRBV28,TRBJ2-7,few,CASSFWQGNEQYF,TGTGCCAGCAGTTTCTGGCAGGGCAACGAGCAGTACTTC
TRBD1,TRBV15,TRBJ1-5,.,CATSNAPGQSNQPQHF,TGTGCCACCAGCAATGCTCCGGGACAGTCAAATCAGCCCCAGCATTTT
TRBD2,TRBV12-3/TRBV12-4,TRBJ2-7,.,CASSLRPSGTYEQYF,TGTGCCAGCAGTTTACGGCCTAGCGGGACCTACGAGCAGTACTTC
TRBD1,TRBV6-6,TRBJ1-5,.,CASSYNRGRVQPQHF,TGTGCCAGCAGTTACAACAGGGGGCGCGTTCAGCCCCAGCATTTT
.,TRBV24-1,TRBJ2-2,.,CATSDLQGSNTGELFF,TGTGCCACCAGTGATTTGCAGGGATCGAACACCGGGGAGCTGTTTTTT
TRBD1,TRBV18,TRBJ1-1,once,CASSPVTGGYTEAFF,TGTGCCAGCTCACCCGTAACAGGGGGTTACACTGAAGCTTTCTTT
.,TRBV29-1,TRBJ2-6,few,CSVPDLLSGANVLTF,TGCAGCGTCCCAGACCTCCTCTCTGGGGCCAACGTCCTGACTTTC
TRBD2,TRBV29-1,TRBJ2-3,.,CSGSGSLSYSTDTQYF,TGCAGCGGGAGCGGGAGCCTTTCATATTCCACAGATACGCAGTATTTT
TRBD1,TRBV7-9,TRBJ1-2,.,CASSFMLGQGMDGYTF,TGTGCCAGCAGCTTCATGCTGGGACAGGGGATGGATGGCTACACCTTC
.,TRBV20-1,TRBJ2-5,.,CSAREQGSEQYF,TGCAGTGCTAGAGAGCAGGGCTCAGAGCAGTACTTC
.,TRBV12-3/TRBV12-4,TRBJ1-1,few,CASSLGGGGTEAFF,TGTGCCAGCAGTTTGGGGGGGGGCGGAACTGAAGCTTTCTTT